This TCR beta chain was documented in a study of T cell responses to AZD1222 COVID-19 vaccine. Sequenced by immunoSEQ multiplex PCR; TCRdb stores in-frame clones only, minus some. The table has about 150,000 clones, about 90% seen once. Findings and caveats of the study: All repertoire sampling was performed exclusively after the peak T cell response.

Worth noting for this clone: As yet, its antigen is unknown.

The V and J ends lost 3 bases and 0 bases respectively, with 9 bases between them. CDR1 and CDR2 from the germline V gene are MNHEY and SMNVEV (reference sequence). The CDR3 totals 16 residues. The V call is TRBV27, the J call TRBJ1-6; possibly TRBD1 for D (6 bases). This receptor was obtained from an adult who received the AZD1222 COVID-19 vaccine. The sequences come from peripheral blood, collected 28 days after the second AZD1222 dose. CDR3 sequence reads: CASSFDRFSYNSPLHF. The CDR3 nucleotides read TGTGCCAGCAGTTTCGACAGGTTCTCCTATAATTCACCCCTCCACTTT.